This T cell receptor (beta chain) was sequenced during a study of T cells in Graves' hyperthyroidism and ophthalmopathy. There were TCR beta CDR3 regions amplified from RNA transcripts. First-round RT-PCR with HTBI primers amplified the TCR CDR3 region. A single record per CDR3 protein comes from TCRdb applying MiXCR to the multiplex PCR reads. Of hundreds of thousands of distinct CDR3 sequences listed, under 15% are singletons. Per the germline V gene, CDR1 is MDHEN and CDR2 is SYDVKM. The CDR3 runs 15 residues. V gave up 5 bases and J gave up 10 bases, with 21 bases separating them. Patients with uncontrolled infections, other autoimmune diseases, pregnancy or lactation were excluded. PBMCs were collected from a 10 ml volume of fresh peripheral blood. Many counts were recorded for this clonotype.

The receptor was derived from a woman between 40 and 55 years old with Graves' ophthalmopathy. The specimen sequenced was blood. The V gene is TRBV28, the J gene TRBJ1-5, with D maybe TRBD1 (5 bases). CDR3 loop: CASSPPRPAGAPQHF. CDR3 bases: TGTGCCAGCAGTCCCCCCCGGCCGGCCGGGGCACCCCAGCATTTT.